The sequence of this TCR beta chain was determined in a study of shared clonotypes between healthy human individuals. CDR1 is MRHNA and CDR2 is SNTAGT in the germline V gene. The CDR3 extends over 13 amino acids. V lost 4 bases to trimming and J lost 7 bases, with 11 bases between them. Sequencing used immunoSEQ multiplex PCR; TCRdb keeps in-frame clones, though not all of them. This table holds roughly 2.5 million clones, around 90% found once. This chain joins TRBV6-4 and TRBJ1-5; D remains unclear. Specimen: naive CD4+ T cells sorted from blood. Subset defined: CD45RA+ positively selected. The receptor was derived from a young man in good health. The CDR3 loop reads CASSGEPGQPQHF. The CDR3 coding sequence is TGTGCCAGCAGTGGAGAACCAGGACAGCCCCAGCATTTT.